These T cell receptor beta chains were read from a single sample in a study of blood T cell repertoires in COVID-19. TCRdb's table, derived via immunoSEQ multiplex PCR, lists solely in-frame clones and lacks some. The table shows a few hundred thousand clones, with about 91% occurring only once. What was sequenced was peripheral blood. The receptors stem from a woman in her twenties or thirties who had recovered from COVID-19. Both conserved end residues are part of each CDR3. The D gene is left open where the match is weak. The size field is filled for only some rows; it gives once, few, many or a size class.

>-|TRBV5-1|-|TRBJ1-2
CASSPLGQTPYYGYTF
TGCGCCAGCAGCCCACTAGGACAGACCCCCTACTATGGCTACACCTTC
>-|TRBV4-1|few|TRBJ2-2
CASRSSPTGEGPGELFF
TGCGCCAGCAGATCCTCCCCGACAGGGGAGGGACCCGGGGAGCTGTTTTTT
>-|TRBV2|-|TRBJ2-5
CASGQQGSETQYF
TGTGCCAGCGGGCAACAGGGTTCAGAGACCCAGTACTTC
>-|TRBV6-1|-|TRBJ1-5
CASSEFWGRLLNQPQHF
TGTGCCAGCAGTGAATTTTGGGGGAGGCTTTTGAATCAGCCCCAGCATTTT
>TRBD2|TRBV10-3|-|TRBJ2-1
CAISGTSGDTSYNEQFF
TGTGCCATCAGTGGGACTAGCGGGGATACCTCCTACAATGAGCAGTTCTTC
>-|TRBV6-1|-|TRBJ2-7
CASSDWGRRSYEQYF
TGTGCCAGCAGTGATTGGGGGCGCAGGTCCTACGAGCAGTACTTC
>TRBD1|TRBV5-1|-|TRBJ2-7
CASSLEPGGWYEQYF
TGCGCCAGCAGCTTGGAGCCAGGGGGCTGGTACGAGCAGTACTTC
>-|TRBV6-1|-|TRBJ1-2
CASVGRTNYGYTF
TGTGCCAGCGTGGGGCGAACTAACTATGGCTACACCTTC
>TRBD1|TRBV28|-|TRBJ1-4
CASSSPGTGVGVKLFF
TGTGCCAGCAGCTCCCCCGGGACAGGGGTGGGGGTAAAACTGTTTTTT
>-|TRBV29-1|-|TRBJ2-7
CSVRTEEQYF
TGCAGCGTACGGACAGAAGAGCAGTACTTC
>-|TRBV7-2|-|TRBJ1-5
CASSDFGGAGNQPQHF
TGTGCCAGCAGCGACTTTGGAGGGGCTGGTAATCAGCCCCAGCATTTT
>TRBD1|TRBV27|-|TRBJ1-1
CASSLEPGGQENTEAFF
TGTGCCAGCAGTTTAGAACCTGGGGGACAGGAAAACACTGAAGCTTTCTTT
>-|TRBV10-2|-|TRBJ1-5
CASSSGANQPQHF
TGCGCCAGCAGCTCAGGGGCAAATCAGCCCCAGCATTTT
>-|TRBV28|-|TRBJ1-5
CASRPGGDQPQHF
TGTGCCAGCAGACCGGGGGGGGACCAGCCCCAGCATTTT
>-|TRBV10-3|-|TRBJ1-4
CAIRQDRNEKLFF
TGTGCCATCAGACAGGACCGTAATGAAAAACTGTTTTTT
>TRBD2|TRBV15|-|TRBJ2-5
CATSRRGGGFLRETQYF
TGTGCCACCAGCAGACGGGGGGGCGGATTCCTTAGGGAGACCCAGTACTTC
>-|TRBV6-4|-|TRBJ1-3
CASSEDEGRLSGNTIYF
TGTGCCAGCAGTGAGGACGAGGGAAGACTCTCTGGAAACACCATATATTTT
>-|TRBV29-1|once|TRBJ1-3
CSVAHSVGNTIYF
TGCAGCGTTGCCCACTCGGTAGGAAACACCATATATTTT
>-|TRBV13|-|TRBJ1-5
CASSPGQNQPQHF
TGTGCCAGCAGCCCTGGACAAAATCAGCCCCAGCATTTT
>TRBD1|TRBV11-2|-|TRBJ1-4
CASSGLAGQGNEKLFF
TGTGCCAGCAGCGGCCTTGCGGGACAGGGGAATGAAAAACTGTTTTTT
>-|TRBV28|-|TRBJ2-3
CASRIVDTQYF
TGTGCCAGCAGAATAGTAGATACGCAGTATTTT
>-|TRBV19|-|TRBJ2-5
CASSTSGEETQYF
TGTGCCAGTAGTACCTCGGGGGAAGAGACCCAGTACTTC
>-|TRBV18|-|TRBJ2-7
CASSPLGSWDEQYF
TGTGCCAGCTCACCACTAGGGAGTTGGGACGAGCAGTACTTC
>TRBD2|TRBV7-2|-|TRBJ2-4
CASSLAGAGGLNIQYF
TGTGCCAGCAGCTTAGCGGGAGCGGGGGGACTAAACATTCAGTACTTC
>-|TRBV27|-|TRBJ1-1
CASSLTGSTEAFF
TGTGCCAGCAGTTTAACAGGGTCCACTGAAGCTTTCTTT
>-|TRBV19|-|TRBJ1-4
CASSRSSRGDEKLFF
TGTGCCAGTAGTAGGAGTTCCAGGGGCGATGAAAAACTGTTTTTT
>-|TRBV28|-|TRBJ1-1
CASSLSGVDTEAFF
TGTGCCAGCAGTTTATCCGGGGTGGACACTGAAGCTTTCTTT
>-|TRBV9|-|TRBJ1-3
CASSPRMTESGNTIYF
TGTGCCAGCAGCCCCCGTATGACGGAGTCTGGAAACACCATATATTTT
>TRBD1|TRBV28|-|TRBJ1-2
CASSKGTGNYGYTF
TGTGCCAGCAGTAAGGGGACAGGAAACTATGGCTACACCTTC
>-|TRBV28|-|TRBJ1-6
CASSSFKQGSPLHF
TGTGCCAGCAGTTCGTTTAAACAGGGTTCACCCCTCCACTTT
>TRBD1|TRBV2|-|TRBJ1-4
CASKGTGLFLREKLFF
TGTGCCAGCAAGGGGACAGGTTTGTTTCTTCGTGAAAAACTGTTTTTT
>-|TRBV9|-|TRBJ1-2
CASSVASVANYGYTF
TGTGCCAGCAGCGTAGCTAGTGTTGCTAACTATGGCTACACCTTC
>-|TRBV10-3|-|TRBJ2-1
CAISESGSSYNEQFF
TGTGCCATCAGTGAGTCGGGGAGCTCCTACAATGAGCAGTTCTTC
>TRBD1|TRBV5-6|-|TRBJ1-2
CASSQRGRAGFYGYTF
TGTGCCAGCAGCCAGAGGGGGCGGGCGGGTTTCTATGGCTACACCTTC
>-|TRBV10-1|-|TRBJ2-2
CASPGTRPTGELFF
TGCGCCAGCCCCGGGACAAGACCCACCGGGGAGCTGTTTTTT
>TRBD1|TRBV15|-|TRBJ1-5
CATSNRGQGQPQHF
TGTGCCACCAGCAACAGGGGGCAAGGGCAGCCCCAGCATTTT
>-|TRBV5-1|-|TRBJ1-1
CASSLRATMGSTEAFF
TGCGCCAGCAGCCTTAGGGCCACAATGGGGAGCACTGAAGCTTTCTTT
>-|TRBV3-1/TRBV3-2|-|TRBJ1-2
CASSLAWLSEGYTF
TGTGCCAGCAGCCTCGCGTGGCTCTCGGAGGGCTACACCTTC
>-|TRBV7-8|few|TRBJ2-2
CASSPRTTHTGELFF
TGTGCCAGCAGCCCCCGGACTACCCACACCGGGGAGCTGTTTTTT
>TRBD1|TRBV2|-|TRBJ1-1
CASSARDRSMNTEAFF
TGTGCCAGCAGTGCCCGGGACAGGAGTATGAACACTGAAGCTTTCTTT
>-|TRBV7-2|-|TRBJ1-4
CASSPRAGRGEKLFF
TGTGCCAGCAGCCCCCGGGCGGGGCGCGGGGAAAAACTGTTTTTT
>TRBD1|TRBV28|few|TRBJ1-5
CATRDRVGGSNQPQHF
TGTGCCACCCGGGACAGGGTAGGAGGTAGCAATCAGCCCCAGCATTTT
>-|TRBV19|-|TRBJ1-2
CASTTPRRDFGYTF
TGTGCCAGTACCACACCAAGGCGGGACTTTGGCTACACCTTC
>TRBD1|TRBV6-1|-|TRBJ2-5
CASSEWRQGHQETQYF
TGTGCCAGCAGTGAATGGCGACAGGGGCACCAAGAGACCCAGTACTTC
>TRBD1|TRBV9|few|TRBJ1-3
CASSELTGVVGNTIYF
TGTGCCAGCAGCGAACTGACAGGGGTTGTTGGAAACACCATATATTTT
>TRBD2|TRBV5-1|-|TRBJ2-3
CASSSTPPGTTTDTQYF
TGCGCCAGCAGCTCGACCCCGCCCGGGACTACCACAGATACGCAGTATTTT
>TRBD2|TRBV4-3|-|TRBJ2-3
CASSPGLGRGEDTQYF
TGCGCCAGCAGCCCGGGATTGGGGCGGGGGGAAGATACGCAGTATTTT
>TRBD1|TRBV10-3|-|TRBJ1-5
CAISRDSRNQPQHF
TGTGCCATCAGCCGGGACAGCCGCAATCAGCCCCAGCATTTT
>-|TRBV7-9|-|TRBJ1-1
CASSLAGGAEAFF
TGTGCCAGCAGCTTAGCGGGGGGGGCGGAAGCTTTCTTT
>TRBD1|TRBV7-2|-|TRBJ2-7
CASRPDRGAYEQYF
TGTGCCAGCAGACCCGACAGGGGGGCCTACGAGCAGTACTTC